This T cell receptor beta chain was sequenced during a study of cytotoxic CD8 clonotypes in ibrutinib-treated CLL. Study background: An average of about 250,000 productive templates and 94,082 productive rearrangements was obtained per sample.

Study-wide results and caveats: Public clonotypes, rarely seen, contracted or held steady on treatment. Starting clonality was above that of age-matched healthy donors and tracked circulating CD8+ T-cell counts. At progression, clonality fell back toward baseline after rising at ibrutinib response.

In its sample, this clone was seen a few times. Its antigen is undetermined. Germline assignment: CDR1 SGHDT and CDR2 YYEEEE. The length of the CDR3 is 13 residues. V shed 4 bases and J shed 7 bases, with 13 bases lying between them. Profiled with immunoSEQ multiplex PCR; TCRdb holds only in-frame clones, not every one. The sample lists over 45,000 clones, 54% occurring once. The rearrangement uses TRBV5-6 and TRBJ2-3; D gene uncertain. The receptor's source is a human donor with chronic lymphocytic leukemia. The sequences come from PBMCs, collected at disease progression, from a patient treated with ibrutinib. CDR3 sequence: CASSPSGVHTQYF. The CDR3 region has the DNA TGTGCCAGCAGCCCCTCTGGGGTACATACGCAGTATTTT.